This T cell receptor (beta chain) appears in the sequencing data of a study of blood T cell repertoires in COVID-19. Across the study: The origin of the acute and convalescent COVID-19 samples was the United States, Italy and Spain. Sources were T cells, B-cell-depleted T cells, or PBMCs; the material itself was cDNA or gDNA.

Authors' data handling: Estimation of nucleated cell counts relied on the amplification of reference gene primers. Only in-frame clones appear in the TCRdb table, and some are missing; sequencing was by immunoSEQ multiplex PCR. That table is the source of V, J and clone size, and D and trimming were worked out from the DNA. The sample contains about 150,000 clones, roughly 85% of which appear only once. Cohort 3 recovery required two negative PCRs, clearance, or symptom resolution. The CDR3 is 14 residues long. Germline-derived CDR1 and CDR2 are SGHDT and YYEEEE. The V end lost 4 bases, the J end lost 5 bases, and 13 bases lay between the germline ends.

This sequence joins TRBV5-6 and TRBJ1-5; D is unresolved. The TCR originated in a man aged 50 to 59 who had recovered from COVID-19. The sequencing input was PBMCs or T cells enriched from blood (not recorded which). CDR3 loop: CASSRGRHHQPQHF. The CDR3 nucleotides read TGTGCCAGCAGCCGTGGCAGGCATCATCAGCCCCAGCATTTT.